Included here is one TCR beta chain sequence, with context. No antigen is known for it. These data come from a study of PD-1 blockade in classical Hodgkin lymphoma. Study-level information: A 3 mg/kg intravenous dose of nivolumab was received by patients every 2 weeks.

Germline CDR1 SGHAT, CDR2 FQNNGV. Trimming took off 2 bases at V and 4 bases at J, with 8 bases between the two ends. The CDR3 extends over 14 amino acids. Study outcomes and limitations: Reported findings placed baseline TCR diversity lower in newly diagnosed patients (compared with healthy donors).

Profiled with immunoSEQ multiplex PCR; TCRdb holds only in-frame clones, not every one. The sample includes 15,000 to 20,000 clones, approximately 82% seen only once; the top ten take 2.6%. Specified time point: cycle 4 day 1 (C4D1), after about 6 weeks of nivolumab. All patients experienced relapse after autologous stem cell transplantation, and brentuximab vedotin exposure was variable. Thawed PBMCs underwent magnetic negative selection to yield purified CD4+ T cells. The material was CD4+ T cells from blood, obtained before the fourth cycle of nivolumab. The chain links TRBV11-2 to TRBJ2-2; no firm D call. The sequence was collected from a human donor with classical Hodgkin lymphoma. CDR3 sequence: CASSLNPSTGELFF. The CDR3 DNA sequence: TGTGCCAGCAGCTTAAACCCTAGCACCGGGGAGCTGTTTTTT.